One sample yielded the 6 T cell receptor beta chains listed below, sequenced in a study of T-cell memory formation after mild COVID-19. Using its own MiXCR run on the 5' RACE reads, TCRdb lists one record per CDR3 protein. The sample contains a few hundred thousand distinct CDR3 sequences, around 27% of which appear only once. The source material was PBMCs or a T cell subset sorted from them (not recorded which). The receptors stem from an adult woman who had mild COVID-19 (a few samples of this study predate the infection). Cell type and time point are not known.

This chain joins TRBV9 and TRBJ2-1, with TRBD1 matching 8 bases. The junction had 8 bases not matched to a gene; V was cut back by 0 bases and J by 9 bases. Germline-derived CDR1 and CDR2 are SGDLS and YYNGEE. This CDR3 spans 15 amino acids. The CDR3 is CASSVGTGFSGEQFF. As DNA, the CDR3 is TGTGCCAGCAGCGTAGGGACAGGGTTTTCAGGTGAGCAGTTCTTC.

Ten or more counts support this clonotype. The CDR3 region is CASSVKLMGQGTPEQYF. The CDR3 DNA reads TGTGCCAGCAGTGTAAAACTGATGGGACAGGGTACCCCCGAGCAGTACTTC. This chain joins TRBV2 and TRBJ2-7; 9 positions match TRBD1. This CDR3 is built from 17 residues. V shed 4 bases and J 6 bases; nucleotides not matched to a gene: 16. From germline, CDR1 is SNHLY and CDR2 FYNNEI. Combining the CDR3 with reference TRBV2 and TRBJ2-7 gives the whole variable domain EPEVTQTPSHQVTQMGQEVILRCVPISNHLYFYWYRQILGQKVEFLVSFYNNEISEKSEIFDDQFSVERPDGSNFTLKIRSTKLEDSAMYFCASSVKLMGQGTPEQYFGPGTRLTVT.

This chain links TRBV2 with TRBJ1-1; a weak D match, TRBD1 (5 bases). CDR1 SNHLY and CDR2 FYNNEI come from the germline V gene. CDR3 length: 11 residues. The V and J ends lost 8 bases and 8 bases respectively, with 12 bases between them. The CDR3 sequence: CASGGGLEAFF. CDR3 sequence (DNA): TGTGCCAGCGGGGGAGGGCTGGAAGCTTTCTTT.

This clonotype has just a few counts. The chain has TRBV20-1 and TRBJ2-2; TRBD2 matches 7 bases. The germline V gene encodes CDR1 DFQATT and CDR2 SNEGSKA (reference sequence). V shed 5 bases, J shed 3 bases, and the junction held 12 bases outside the gene matches. This CDR3 region has 16 residues. CDR3 sequence reads: CSAPTPLAVHTGELFF. The DNA for the CDR3 is TGCAGTGCTCCCACCCCCCTAGCGGTGCACACCGGGGAGCTGTTTTTT.

This clonotype came up a few times. The chain couples TRBV5-1 to TRBJ1-2; 7 bases agree with TRBD1. Germline V gene sequence: CDR1 SGHRS, CDR2 YFSETQ. V lost 4 bases to trimming and J lost 6 bases; unmatched junction nucleotides: 6. The CDR3 runs 13 residues. This CDR3 reads CASSQGQTDGYTF. CDR3 DNA: TGCGCCAGCAGCCAGGGACAGACGGATGGCTACACCTTC.

V and J are TRBV29-1 and TRBJ2-1; D might be TRBD2 (6 bases). Germline CDR1 and CDR2: SQVTM and ANQGSEA. CDR3 size: 13 residues. Trimming took off 4 bases at V and 6 bases at J, with 13 bases between the two ends. The CDR3 bases are TGCAGCGTTGTCGGGGGTTTGCGCAATGAGCAGTTCTTC. Translated, it gives CSVVGGLRNEQFF.